Reported below is one T cell receptor beta chain. The clone's antigen remains unknown. The junction departs from germline at one end; a sequencing error may be responsible. This entry belongs to a study of human T cells and chemical hapten exposure (dated by TCRdb to about 2021). For the wider study: For sensitization, 2% DPC in acetone was applied to a 2 cm by 2 cm area of upper inner arm skin. The study tracked peripheral blood TCR repertoire changes in vivo during primary and secondary sensitization to the hapten diphenylcyclopropenone (DPC) in alopecia patients. Blood samples were taken from patients before sensitization (week 0) and then at 2, 6 and about 24 weeks after DPC sensitization. The mostly female patient cohort included alopecia areata with under or over 50% scalp involvement, alopecia totalis and alopecia universalis. Libraries were pooled for sequencing, and variation in per-sample TCR yields was attributed mainly to small differences in library volumes within the pool. Throughout the approximately 25-week study period, patients were also given weekly therapeutic DPC doses on the scalp. Nearly 30 alopecia patients provided blood for TCR sequencing at one to four time points (pre-sensitization, 2, 6 and 24 weeks). Patch testing was performed on the upper back with Finn chambers containing 0.01% DPC, and the patch tests were scored after 6 days according to International Contact Dermatitis Research Group standards.

What the work shows at the level of the full study, not this receptor alone: Expanded TCRs formed significantly more large CDR3 similarity clusters than pre-sensitization or healthy control sets, consistent with antigen-driven responses. DPC sensitization did not change the number of TCRs with a frequency above 1 in 1000, and there was no evidence of changes in global repertoire structure. Repeated subsampling changed both the strength of the expansion versus patch-test correlation and the threshold at which that correlation became significant. Patch test score correlated positively with the number of PT1 expanded TCRs, reaching significance at thresholds 8, 16 and 32 but not at 4. Because every patient had alopecia, a presumed autoimmune disease, the patients' immune response might differ from that of healthy individuals.

Library construction relied on RACE. The listed sequencing device is NextSeq 500. Library preparation attached unique molecular identifiers to individual cDNA molecules for quantitative, reproducible TCR counting. Each blood RNA sample was used to sequence both TCR alpha and TCR beta chains. The study's processing was this. A median of roughly 99,000 TCRs per sample was observed, with a range of 23,224 to 690,600. The Decombinator software suite was used to annotate V, J and CDR3 in the TCR reads. For the PS versus PT1 abundance plots, all samples were subsampled to the same number of TCRs (28,000). Expanded TCRs were defined as absent before sensitization and observed at least eight times at the 2-week time point. In-frame beta chains were kept once TCRdb had trimmed the public reads at Q25 with fastp and called clones with MiXCR. When rows share a CDR3 protein, they turn into one entry using the most common DNA and genes. The V and J calls and clone size come from TCRdb's table, not from the authors' own analysis. This sample holds 150,000 to 200,000 distinct CDR3 sequences; approximately 29% were observed only once. Jointly, the top ten make up about 2.7% of the sample.

Interpreted using the paper, the time point label stands for: pre-sensitization, week 0. The treatment or condition label, as the study defines it: therapeutic diphenylcyclopropenone sensitization with weekly scalp DPC. Blood at each patch-test visit was drawn before the patch test was applied. Eligible patients were aged 18 to 70, diagnosed with alopecia, deemed suitable for DPC therapy, and excluded if pregnant. Unfractionated whole blood was collected in Tempus Blood RNA tubes, and total RNA was extracted from that blood. The CDR3, cysteine through phenylalanine, is 15 amino acids long. Only the CDR3 portion is preserved as DNA: 45 bases, with reading frame beginning at the first base. CDR1 LNHNV and CDR2 YYDKDF were looked up in the germline V gene (reference sequence).

This sequence uses TRBV15 and TRBJ2-3; the D gene identity is not certain. The sample here was whole blood, taken in connection with sensitization to the hapten diphenylcyclopropenone (DPC). This receptor was taken from a woman in her twenties or thirties with alopecia areata. Some clones in this sample may be carry-over from other donors' samples. The CDR3 region has the sequence CVTSRDRGWADTQYF. The sequence in DNA is TGTGTCACCAGCAGAGATCGTGGGTGGGCAGATACGCAGTATTTT.